A selection of T cell receptor beta chains follows, all from one sample in a study of T cells in localized non-small cell lung cancer. Data came from immunoSEQ multiplex PCR; TCRdb stores just in-frame clones and leaves some out. The sample records 30,000 to 40,000 clones, more than 75% being singletons. The source was peripheral blood, collected before any cancer treatment. The source of these receptors is a male donor older than 55 with stage II squamous cell lung carcinoma. CDR3s leave out the opening cysteine and the closing phenylalanine or tryptophan.

V	J	CDR3
TRBV7-3	TRBJ2-5	ASSLQPGLAGGETQY
TRBV27	TRBJ2-2	ASSVPGAWNTGELF
TRBV18	TRBJ1-5	ASSPDGQNNQPQH
TRBV15	TRBJ1-1	ATSSPLPVNTEAF
TRBV6-1	TRBJ1-5	ASSEALGDRGQSEH
TRBV30	TRBJ1-1	AWSAPNTEAF
TRBV11-2	TRBJ2-3	ASSPGADTQY
TRBV6-5	TRBJ2-5	ASSSGGMDQETQY
TRBV21-1	TRBJ2-7	ASSKWEAGYRLSYEQY
TRBV6-1	TRBJ2-5	ASSDLGQGGQETQY
TRBV5-1	TRBJ2-5	ASRQDRGGETQY
TRBV29-1	TRBJ1-2	SGGQGAGYGYT
TRBV5-5	TRBJ2-2	ASSPDGGQGHGELF
TRBV19	TRBJ1-2	ASKNRGPYGYT
TRBV6-1	TRBJ2-2	ASSVTGTGELF
TRBV7-9	TRBJ2-1	ASSFGSLYNEQF
TRBV5-1	TRBJ2-5	ASSLEVYEETQY
TRBV7-9	TRBJ2-7	ASSSLGLTYEQY
TRBV5-4	TRBJ2-2	ASSTSGGTTGELF
TRBV7-9	TRBJ2-7	ASSLGSSSEQY
TRBV7-9	TRBJ2-5	ASSLVVGPETQY
TRBV6-4	TRBJ1-1	ASSPPPLGQGYPNTEAF
TRBV12-5	TRBJ2-2	ASGLVQGGGNTGELF
TRBV7-2	TRBJ1-4	ASSLVQGTNEKLF
TRBV19	TRBJ1-4	ASSISARGEKLF
TRBV6-6	TRBJ1-1	ASSPQGRDTEAF
TRBV6-1	TRBJ1-5	ATNLGGSNQPQH
TRBV5-8	TRBJ1-3	AAGTRPGNTIY
TRBV6-1	TRBJ2-3	ASSVGLAGGQDTQY
TRBV7-2	TRBJ2-6	ASRNRGPPPFNVLT
TRBV18	TRBJ2-2	ASSPSTGTGELF
TRBV4-1	TRBJ1-5	ASSQGADNSNQPQH
TRBV15	TRBJ1-5	ATSRGRDGGDNQPQH
TRBV19	TRBJ1-5	ASSQDPGAQH
TRBV5-1	TRBJ2-1	ASSLSGRDLNEQF
TRBV30	TRBJ2-7	ACLRDRPYEQY
TRBV7-9	TRBJ1-3	ASSLSSGDTIY
TRBV2	TRBJ2-2	ASSDSLSGTGELF
TRBV5-1	TRBJ2-3	ASSRQGSTDTQY
TRBV9	TRBJ1-1	ASSLRQGRDTEAF
TRBV19	TRBJ1-4	ASSIGNRDYF